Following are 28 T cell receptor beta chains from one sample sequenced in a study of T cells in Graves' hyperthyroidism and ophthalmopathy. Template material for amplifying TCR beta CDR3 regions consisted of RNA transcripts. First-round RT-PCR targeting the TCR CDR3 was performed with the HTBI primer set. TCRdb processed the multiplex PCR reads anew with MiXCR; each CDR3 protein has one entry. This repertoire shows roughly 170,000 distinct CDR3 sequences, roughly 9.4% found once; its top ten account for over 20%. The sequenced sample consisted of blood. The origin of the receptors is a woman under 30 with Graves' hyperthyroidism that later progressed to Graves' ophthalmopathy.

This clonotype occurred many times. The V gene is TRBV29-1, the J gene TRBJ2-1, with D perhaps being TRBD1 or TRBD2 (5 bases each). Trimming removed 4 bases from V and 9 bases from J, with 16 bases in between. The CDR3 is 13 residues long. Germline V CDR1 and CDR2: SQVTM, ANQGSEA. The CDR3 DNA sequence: TGCAGCGTTGTCCCCAGGGAGTTAGGTGAGCAGTTCTTC. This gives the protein CSVVPRELGEQFF.

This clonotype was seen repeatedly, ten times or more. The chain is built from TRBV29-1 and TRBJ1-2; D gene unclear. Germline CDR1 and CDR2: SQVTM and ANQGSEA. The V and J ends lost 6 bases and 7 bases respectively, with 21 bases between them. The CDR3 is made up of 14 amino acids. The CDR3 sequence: CSVASWALGSGYTF. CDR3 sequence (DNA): TGCAGCGTCGCTAGCTGGGCTCTCGGAAGTGGCTACACCTTC.

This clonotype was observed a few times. CDR3 DNA sequence: TGTGCCTGGAAACCAACAGGGACGACCTACGAGCAGTACTTC. It specifies CAWKPTGTTYEQYF. The J gene is TRBJ2-7, the V gene TRBV30, with a weak D call TRBD1 (6 bases). Trimming took 4 bases from V and 2 from J, leaving 15 bases between them. The CDR3 has 14 residues. Germline V gives CDR1 GTSNPN, CDR2 SVGIG (reference sequence).

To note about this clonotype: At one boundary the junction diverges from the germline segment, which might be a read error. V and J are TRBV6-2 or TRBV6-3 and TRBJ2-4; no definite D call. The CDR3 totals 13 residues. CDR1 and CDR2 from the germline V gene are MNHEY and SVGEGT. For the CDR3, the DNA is TGTGCCAGCAGCCCTATGAGTGGTGACATTCAGCACTTC. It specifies CASSPMSGDIQHF.

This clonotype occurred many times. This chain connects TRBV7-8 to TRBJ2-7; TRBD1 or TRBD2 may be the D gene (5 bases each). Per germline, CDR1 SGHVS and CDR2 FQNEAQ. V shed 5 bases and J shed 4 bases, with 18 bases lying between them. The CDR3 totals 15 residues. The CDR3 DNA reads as TGTGCCAGCAGCCCCAGGCTCCGGGGCGCGTACGAGCAGTACTTC. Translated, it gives CASSPRLRGAYEQYF.

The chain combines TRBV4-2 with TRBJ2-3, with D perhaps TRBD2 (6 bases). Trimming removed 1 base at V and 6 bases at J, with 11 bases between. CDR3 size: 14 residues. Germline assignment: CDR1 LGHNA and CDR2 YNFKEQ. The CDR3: CASSQVSGGDTQYF. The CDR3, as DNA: TGTGCCAGCAGCCAAGTGTCCGGAGGGGATACGCAGTATTTT.

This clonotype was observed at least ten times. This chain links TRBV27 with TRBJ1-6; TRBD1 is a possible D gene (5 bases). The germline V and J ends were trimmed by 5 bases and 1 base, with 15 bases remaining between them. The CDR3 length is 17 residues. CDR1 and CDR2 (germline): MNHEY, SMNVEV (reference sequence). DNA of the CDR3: TGTGCCAGCAGTCCCTCCCGGCAGGGATCCTATAATTCACCCCTCCACTTT. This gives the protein CASSPSRQGSYNSPLHF.

The CDR3 coding sequence is TGTGCCAGTAGTCCTAATGCGGGGGAGAATTCACCCCTCCACTTT. This encodes CASSPNAGENSPLHF. This chain links TRBV19 with TRBJ1-6, with a possible D match to TRBD1 (5 bases). This CDR3 has 15 amino acids. Germline V gives CDR1 LNHDA, CDR2 SQIVND (reference sequence). Between the trimmed V and J ends, which lost 5 bases and 7 bases, there was a span of 15 bases.

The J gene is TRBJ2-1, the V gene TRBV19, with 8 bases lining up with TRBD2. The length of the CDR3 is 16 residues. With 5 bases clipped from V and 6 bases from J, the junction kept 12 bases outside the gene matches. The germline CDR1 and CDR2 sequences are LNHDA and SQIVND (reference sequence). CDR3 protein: CASSFRSGKYGNEQFF. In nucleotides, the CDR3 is TGTGCCAGTAGTTTCCGTAGCGGGAAATATGGCAATGAGCAGTTCTTC. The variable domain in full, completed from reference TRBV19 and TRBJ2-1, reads DGGITQSPKYLFRKEGQNVTLSCEQNLNHDAMYWYRQDPGQGLRLIYYSQIVNDFQKGDIAEGYSVSREKKESFPLTVTSAQKNPTAFYLCASSFRSGKYGNEQFFGPGTRLTVL.

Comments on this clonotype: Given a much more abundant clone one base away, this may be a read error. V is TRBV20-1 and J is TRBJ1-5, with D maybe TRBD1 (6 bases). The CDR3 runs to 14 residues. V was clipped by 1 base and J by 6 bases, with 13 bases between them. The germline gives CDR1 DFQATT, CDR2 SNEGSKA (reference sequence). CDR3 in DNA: TGCAGTGCTAGAGGGGGACACCCATTTCAGCCCCAGCATTTT. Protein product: CSARGGHPFQPQHF.

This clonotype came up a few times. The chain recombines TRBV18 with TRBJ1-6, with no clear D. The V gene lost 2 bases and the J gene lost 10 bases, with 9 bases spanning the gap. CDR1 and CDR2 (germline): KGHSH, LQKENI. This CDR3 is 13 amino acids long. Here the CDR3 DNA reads TGTGCCAGCTCACCAGGGCGGAAATCACCCCTCCACTTT. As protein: CASSPGRKSPLHF.

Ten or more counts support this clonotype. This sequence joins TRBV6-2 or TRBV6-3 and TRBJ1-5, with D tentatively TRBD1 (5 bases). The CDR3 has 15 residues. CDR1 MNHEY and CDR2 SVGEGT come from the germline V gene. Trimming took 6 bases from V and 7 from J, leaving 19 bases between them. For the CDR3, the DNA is TGTGCCAGCAGCCTGACCCCCTGGGACCCACAGCCCCAGCATTTT. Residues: CASSLTPWDPQPQHF.

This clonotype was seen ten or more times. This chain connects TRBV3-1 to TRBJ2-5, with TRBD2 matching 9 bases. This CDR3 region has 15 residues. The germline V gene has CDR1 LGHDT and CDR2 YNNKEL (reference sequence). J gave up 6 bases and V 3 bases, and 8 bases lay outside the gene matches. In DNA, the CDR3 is TGTGCCAGCAGCCATTTAGCGGGAGAGAGGAAGACCCAGTACTTC. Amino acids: CASSHLAGERKTQYF.

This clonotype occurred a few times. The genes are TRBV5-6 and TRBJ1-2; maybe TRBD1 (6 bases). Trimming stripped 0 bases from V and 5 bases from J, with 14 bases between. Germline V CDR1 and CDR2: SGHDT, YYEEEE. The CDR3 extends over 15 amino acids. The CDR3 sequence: CASSLAGAVRYGYTF. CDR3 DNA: TGTGCCAGCAGCTTGGCGGGGGCTGTTCGATATGGCTACACCTTC. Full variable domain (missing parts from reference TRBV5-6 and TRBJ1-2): DAGVTQSPTHLIKTRGQQVTLRCSPKSGHDTVSWYQQALGQGPQFIFQYYEEEERQRGNFPDRFSGHQFPNYSSELNVNALLLGDSALYLCASSLAGAVRYGYTFGSGTRLTVV.

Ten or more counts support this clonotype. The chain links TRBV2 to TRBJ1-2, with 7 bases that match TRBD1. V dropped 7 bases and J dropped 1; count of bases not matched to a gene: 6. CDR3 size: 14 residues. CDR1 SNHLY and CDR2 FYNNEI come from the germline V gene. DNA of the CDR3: TGTGCCAGCAAGGAGACAGGGATTAACTATGGCTACACCTTC. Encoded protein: CASKETGINYGYTF.

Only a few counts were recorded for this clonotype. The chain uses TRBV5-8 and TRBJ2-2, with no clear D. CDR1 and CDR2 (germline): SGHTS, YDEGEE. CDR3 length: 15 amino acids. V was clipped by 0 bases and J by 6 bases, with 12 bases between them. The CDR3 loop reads CASSLGLPDSGELFF. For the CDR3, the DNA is TGTGCCAGCAGCTTGGGCCTCCCCGATTCCGGGGAGCTGTTTTTT.

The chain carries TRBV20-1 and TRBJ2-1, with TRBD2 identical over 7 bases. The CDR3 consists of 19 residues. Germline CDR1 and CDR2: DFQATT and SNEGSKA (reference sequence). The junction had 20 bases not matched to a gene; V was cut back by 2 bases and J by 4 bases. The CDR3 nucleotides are TGCAGTGCTAGACGCGGGAGAGCCCTGACTGCAAGGGGTTACAATGAGCAGTTCTTC. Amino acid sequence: CSARRGRALTARGYNEQFF.

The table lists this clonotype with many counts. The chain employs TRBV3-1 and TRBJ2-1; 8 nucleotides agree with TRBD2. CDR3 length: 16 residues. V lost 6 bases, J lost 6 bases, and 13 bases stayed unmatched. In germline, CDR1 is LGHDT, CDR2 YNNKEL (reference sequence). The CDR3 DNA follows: TGTGCCAGCAGTGACGGACTAGCCACCATCGTCAATGAGCAGTTCTTC. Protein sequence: CASSDGLATIVNEQFF.

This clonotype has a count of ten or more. The CDR3 region is CASSQQGSYEQYF. Written as DNA, the CDR3 is TGTGCCAGCAGCCAACAGGGCTCCTACGAGCAGTACTTC. The chain uses TRBV12-3 or TRBV12-4 and TRBJ2-7, with a weak D call TRBD1 (6 bases). This CDR3 comprises 13 residues. The ends were cut back, 6 bases at V and 0 bases at J, with 9 bases in the middle.

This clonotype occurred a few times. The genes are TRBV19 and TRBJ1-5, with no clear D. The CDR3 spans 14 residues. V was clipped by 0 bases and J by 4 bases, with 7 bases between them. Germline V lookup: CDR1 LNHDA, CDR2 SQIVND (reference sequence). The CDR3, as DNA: TGTGCCAGTAGTATAGAACGCTTAAATCAGCCCCAGCATTTT. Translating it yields CASSIERLNQPQHF.

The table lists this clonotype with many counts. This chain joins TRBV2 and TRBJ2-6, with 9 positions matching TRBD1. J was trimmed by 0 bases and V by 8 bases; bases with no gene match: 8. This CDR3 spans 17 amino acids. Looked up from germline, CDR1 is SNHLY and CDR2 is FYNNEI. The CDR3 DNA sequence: TGTGCCAGCCTGGGGGACAGGGTCAACTCTGGGGCCAACGTCCTGACTTTC. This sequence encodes CASLGDRVNSGANVLTF.

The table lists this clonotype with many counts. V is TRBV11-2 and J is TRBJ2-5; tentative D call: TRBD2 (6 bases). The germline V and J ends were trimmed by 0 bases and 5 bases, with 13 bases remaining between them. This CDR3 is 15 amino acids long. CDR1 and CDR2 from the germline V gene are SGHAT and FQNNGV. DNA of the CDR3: TGTGCCAGCAGCTTAGATCGGGGGAATGGCGAGACCCAGTACTTC. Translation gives CASSLDRGNGETQYF. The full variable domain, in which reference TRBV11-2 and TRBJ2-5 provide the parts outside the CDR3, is EAGVAQSPRYKIIEKRQSVAFWCNPISGHATLYWYQQILGQGPKLLIQFQNNGVVDDSQLPKDRFSAERLKGVDSTLKIQPAKLEDSAVYLCASSLDRGNGETQYFGPGTRLLVL.

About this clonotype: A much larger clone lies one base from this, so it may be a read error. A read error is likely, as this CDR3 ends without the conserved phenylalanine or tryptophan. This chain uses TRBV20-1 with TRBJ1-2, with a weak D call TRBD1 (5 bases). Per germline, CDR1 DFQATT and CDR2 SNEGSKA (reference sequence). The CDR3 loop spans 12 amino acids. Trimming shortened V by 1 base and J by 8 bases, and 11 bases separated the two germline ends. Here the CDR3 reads CSARGGPKGYTL. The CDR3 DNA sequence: TGCAGTGCTAGAGGGGGACCTAAAGGCTACACCCTC.

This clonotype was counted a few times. The CDR3 DNA is TGTGCCAGCAGCCACCGGGACAGAGGAAACACCATATATTTT. It specifies CASSHRDRGNTIYF. The chain employs TRBV5-8 and TRBJ1-3; 7 bases fit TRBD1. The germline CDR1 and CDR2 sequences are SGHTS and YDEGEE. V was pared by 4 bases and J by 4 bases, with 5 bases of the junction left unmatched. This CDR3 region has 14 residues.

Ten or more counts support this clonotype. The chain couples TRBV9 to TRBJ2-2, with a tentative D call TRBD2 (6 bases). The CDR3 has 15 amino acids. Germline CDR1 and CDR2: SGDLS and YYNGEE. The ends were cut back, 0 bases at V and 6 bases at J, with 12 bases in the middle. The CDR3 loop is CASSVDPGRPGELFF. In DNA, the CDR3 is TGTGCCAGCAGCGTAGACCCGGGGAGGCCCGGGGAGCTGTTTTTT.

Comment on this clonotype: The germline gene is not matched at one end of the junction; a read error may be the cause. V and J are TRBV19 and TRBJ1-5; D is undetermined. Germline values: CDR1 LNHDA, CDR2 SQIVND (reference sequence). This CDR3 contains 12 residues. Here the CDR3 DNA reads TGTGCCAGTAGTGGATGGAATCGGCCCCAGCATTTT. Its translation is CASSGWNRPQHF.

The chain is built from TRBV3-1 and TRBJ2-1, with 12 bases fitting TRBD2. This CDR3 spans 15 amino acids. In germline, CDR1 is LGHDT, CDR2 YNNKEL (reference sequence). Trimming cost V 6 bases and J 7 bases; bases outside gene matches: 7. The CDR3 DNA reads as TGTGCCAGCAGGGGTACTAGCGGGGGGAGAAATGAGCAGTTCTTC. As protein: CASRGTSGGRNEQFF.

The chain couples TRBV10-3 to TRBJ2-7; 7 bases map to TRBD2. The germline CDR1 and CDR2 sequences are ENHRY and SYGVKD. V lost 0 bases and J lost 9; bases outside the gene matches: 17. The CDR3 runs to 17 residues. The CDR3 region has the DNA TGTGCCATCAGTGAGTCGCAGGCGGGAGCCACCTATGTGGGGCAGTACTTC. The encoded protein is CAISESQAGATYVGQYF.